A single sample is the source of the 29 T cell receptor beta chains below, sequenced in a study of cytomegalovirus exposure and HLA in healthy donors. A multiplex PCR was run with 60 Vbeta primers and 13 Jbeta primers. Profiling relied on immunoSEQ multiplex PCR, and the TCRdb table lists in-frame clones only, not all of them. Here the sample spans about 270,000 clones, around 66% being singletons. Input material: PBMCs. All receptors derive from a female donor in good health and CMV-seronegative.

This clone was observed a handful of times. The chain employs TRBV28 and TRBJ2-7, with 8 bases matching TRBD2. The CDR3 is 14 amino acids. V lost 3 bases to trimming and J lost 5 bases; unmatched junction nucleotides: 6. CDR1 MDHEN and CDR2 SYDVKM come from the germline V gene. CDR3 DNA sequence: TGTGCCAGCAGTTTGATGGGCGGGAGGCACGAGCAGTACTTC. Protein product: CASSLMGGRHEQYF.

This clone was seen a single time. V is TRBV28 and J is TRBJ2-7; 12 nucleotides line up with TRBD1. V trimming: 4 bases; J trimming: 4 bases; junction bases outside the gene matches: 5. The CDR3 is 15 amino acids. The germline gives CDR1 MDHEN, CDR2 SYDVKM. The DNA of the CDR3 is TGTGCCAGCAGTTCGGGACAGGGGGCTTTTTACGAGCAGTACTTC. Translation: CASSSGQGAFYEQYF.

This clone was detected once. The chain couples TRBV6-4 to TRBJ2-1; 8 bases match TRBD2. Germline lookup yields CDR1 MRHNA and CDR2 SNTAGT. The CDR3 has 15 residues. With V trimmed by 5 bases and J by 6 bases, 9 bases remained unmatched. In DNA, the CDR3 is TGTGCCAGCAGTCCCAGCGGGAGCGGGTTCAATGAGCAGTTCTTC. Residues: CASSPSGSGFNEQFF.

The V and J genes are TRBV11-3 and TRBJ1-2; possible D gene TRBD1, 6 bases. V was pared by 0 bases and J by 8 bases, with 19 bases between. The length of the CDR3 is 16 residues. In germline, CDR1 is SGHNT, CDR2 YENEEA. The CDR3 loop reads CASSLERSGGQRGYTF. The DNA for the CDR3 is TGTGCCAGCAGCTTAGAAAGGTCGGGGGGCCAACGAGGCTACACCTTC.

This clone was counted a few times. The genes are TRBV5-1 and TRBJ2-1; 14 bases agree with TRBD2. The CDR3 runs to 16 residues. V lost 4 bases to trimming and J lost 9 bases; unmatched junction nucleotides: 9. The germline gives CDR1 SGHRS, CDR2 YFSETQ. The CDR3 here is CASSRGTSGSSGEQFF. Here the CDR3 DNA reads TGCGCCAGCAGCAGGGGGACTAGCGGGAGTTCCGGTGAGCAGTTCTTC.

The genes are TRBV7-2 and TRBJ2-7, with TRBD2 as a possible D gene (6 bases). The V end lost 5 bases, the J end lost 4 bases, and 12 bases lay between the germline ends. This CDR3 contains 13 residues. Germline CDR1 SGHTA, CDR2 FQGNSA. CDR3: CASSGDFLYEQYF. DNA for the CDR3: TGTGCCAGCAGCGGGGACTTTTTGTACGAGCAGTACTTC.

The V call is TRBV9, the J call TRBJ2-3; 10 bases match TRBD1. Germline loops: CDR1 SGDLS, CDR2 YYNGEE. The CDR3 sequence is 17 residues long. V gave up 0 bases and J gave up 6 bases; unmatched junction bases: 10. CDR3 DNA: TGTGCCAGCAGCGTAGCGACAGGGGGCCTTGGGGGGGATACGCAGTATTTT. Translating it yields CASSVATGGLGGDTQYF.

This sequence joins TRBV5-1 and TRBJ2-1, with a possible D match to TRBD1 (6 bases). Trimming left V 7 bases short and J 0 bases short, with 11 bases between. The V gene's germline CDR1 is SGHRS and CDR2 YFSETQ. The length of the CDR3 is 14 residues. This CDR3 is CASRRTDSYNEQFF. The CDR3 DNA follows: TGCGCCAGCCGAAGGACAGACTCCTACAATGAGCAGTTCTTC. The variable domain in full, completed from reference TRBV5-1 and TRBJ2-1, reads KAGVTQTPRYLIKTRGQQVTLSCSPISGHRSVSWYQQTPGQGLQFLFEYFSETQRNKGNFPGRFSGRQFSNSRSEMNVSTLELGDSALYLCASRRTDSYNEQFFGPGTRLTVL.

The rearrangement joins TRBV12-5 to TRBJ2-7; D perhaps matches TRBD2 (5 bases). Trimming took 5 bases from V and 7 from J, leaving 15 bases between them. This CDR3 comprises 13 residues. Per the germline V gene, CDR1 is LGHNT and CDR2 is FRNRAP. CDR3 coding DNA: TGTGCTAGTGGTCCCGGTCGGAGAGGGGAGCAGTACTTC. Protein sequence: CASGPGRRGEQYF.

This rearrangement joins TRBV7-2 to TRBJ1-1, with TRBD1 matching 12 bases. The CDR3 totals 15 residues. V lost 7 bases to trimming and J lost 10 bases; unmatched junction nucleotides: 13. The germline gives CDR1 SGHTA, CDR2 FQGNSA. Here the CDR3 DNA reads TGTGCCAGCACGCGAGGTGGGACAGGGGGCGCGGTAGCTTTCTTT. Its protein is CASTRGGTGGAVAFF.

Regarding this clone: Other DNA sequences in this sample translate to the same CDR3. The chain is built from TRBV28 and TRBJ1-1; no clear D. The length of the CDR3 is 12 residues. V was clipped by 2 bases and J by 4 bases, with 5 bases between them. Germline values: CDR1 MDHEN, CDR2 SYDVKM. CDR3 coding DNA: TGTGCCAGCAGTTTAAGCCGCACTGAAGCTTTCTTT. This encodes CASSLSRTEAFF.

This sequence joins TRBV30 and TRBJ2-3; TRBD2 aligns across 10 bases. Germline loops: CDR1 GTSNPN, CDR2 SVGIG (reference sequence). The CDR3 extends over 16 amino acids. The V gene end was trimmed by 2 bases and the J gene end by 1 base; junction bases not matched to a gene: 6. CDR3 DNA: TGTGCCTGGAGTAGCGGGAGGGTATTGGGCACAGATACGCAGTATTTT. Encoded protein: CAWSSGRVLGTDTQYF.

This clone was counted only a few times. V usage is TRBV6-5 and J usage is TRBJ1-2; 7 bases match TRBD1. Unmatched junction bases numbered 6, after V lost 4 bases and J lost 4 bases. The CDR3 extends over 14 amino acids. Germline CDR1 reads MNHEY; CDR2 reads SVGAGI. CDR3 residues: CASSSPDRFYGYTF. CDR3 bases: TGTGCCAGCAGTTCCCCGGACAGGTTCTATGGCTACACCTTC.

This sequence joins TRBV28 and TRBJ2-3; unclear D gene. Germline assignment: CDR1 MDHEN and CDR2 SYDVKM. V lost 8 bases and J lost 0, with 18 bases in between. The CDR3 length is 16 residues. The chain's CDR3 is CASQIGLATSTDTQYF. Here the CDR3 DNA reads TGTGCCAGCCAAATCGGCCTGGCGACTAGCACAGATACGCAGTATTTT.

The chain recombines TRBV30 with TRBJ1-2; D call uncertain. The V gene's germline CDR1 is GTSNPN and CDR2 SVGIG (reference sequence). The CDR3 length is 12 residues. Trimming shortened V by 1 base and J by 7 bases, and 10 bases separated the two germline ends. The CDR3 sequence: CAWSESGGGYTF. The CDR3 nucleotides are TGTGCCTGGAGTGAGTCAGGTGGTGGCTACACCTTC. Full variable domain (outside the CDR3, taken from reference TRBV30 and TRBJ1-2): SQTIHQWPATLVQPVGSPLSLECTVEGTSNPNLYWYRQAAGRGLQLLFYSVGIGQISSEVPQNLSASRPQDRQFILSSKKLLLSDSGFYLCAWSESGGGYTFGSGTRLTVV.

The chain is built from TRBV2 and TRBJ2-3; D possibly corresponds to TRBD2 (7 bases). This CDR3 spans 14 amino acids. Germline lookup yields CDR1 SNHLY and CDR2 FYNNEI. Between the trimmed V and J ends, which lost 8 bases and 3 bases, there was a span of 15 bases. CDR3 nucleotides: TGTGCCAGCCCTCTAGGGGGAGGGACAGATACGCAGTATTTT. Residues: CASPLGGGTDTQYF.

The CDR3 nucleotides are TGTGCCAGCAGTTTAATCGGGCTAGCGGGAGGTCGCAGCTCCTACAATGAGCAGTTCTTC. It encodes CASSLIGLAGGRSSYNEQFF. The rearrangement joins TRBV28 to TRBJ2-1; 11 bases are shared with TRBD2. Germline-derived CDR1 and CDR2 are MDHEN and SYDVKM. J lost 0 bases, V lost 2 bases, and 12 bases had no gene match. The CDR3 contains 20 residues.

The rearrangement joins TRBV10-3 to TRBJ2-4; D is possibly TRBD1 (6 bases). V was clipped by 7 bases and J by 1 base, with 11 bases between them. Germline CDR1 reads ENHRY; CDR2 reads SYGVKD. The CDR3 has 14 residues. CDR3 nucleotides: TGTGCCATCATGAACAGGGACGCCAAAAACATTCAGTACTTC. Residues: CAIMNRDAKNIQYF.

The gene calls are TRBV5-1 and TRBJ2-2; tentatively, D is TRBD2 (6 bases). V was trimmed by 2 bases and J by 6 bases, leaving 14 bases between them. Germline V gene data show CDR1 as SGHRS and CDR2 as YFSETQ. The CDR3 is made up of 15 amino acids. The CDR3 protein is CASSLPGEFPGELFF. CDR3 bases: TGCGCCAGCAGCTTACCGGGAGAGTTCCCCGGGGAGCTGTTTTTT.

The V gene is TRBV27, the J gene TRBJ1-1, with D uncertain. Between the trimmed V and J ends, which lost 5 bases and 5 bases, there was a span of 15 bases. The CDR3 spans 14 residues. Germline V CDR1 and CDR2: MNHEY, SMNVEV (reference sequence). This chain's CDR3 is CASSPGVLRTEAFF. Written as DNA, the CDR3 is TGTGCCAGCAGTCCCGGGGTTTTGCGGACTGAAGCTTTCTTT.

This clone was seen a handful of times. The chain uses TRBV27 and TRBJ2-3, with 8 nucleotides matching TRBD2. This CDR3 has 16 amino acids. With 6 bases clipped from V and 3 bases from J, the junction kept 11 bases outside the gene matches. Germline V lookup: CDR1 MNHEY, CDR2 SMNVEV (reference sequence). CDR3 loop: CASSPLAGRTTDTQYF. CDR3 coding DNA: TGTGCCAGCAGCCCATTAGCGGGAAGGACGACAGATACGCAGTATTTT.

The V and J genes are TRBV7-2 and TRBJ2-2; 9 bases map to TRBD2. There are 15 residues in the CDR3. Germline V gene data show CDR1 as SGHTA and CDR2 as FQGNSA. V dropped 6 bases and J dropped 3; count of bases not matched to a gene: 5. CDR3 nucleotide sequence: TGTGCCAGCAGTCCCGAGCGGGAGGACACCGGGGAGCTGTTTTTT. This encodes CASSPEREDTGELFF.

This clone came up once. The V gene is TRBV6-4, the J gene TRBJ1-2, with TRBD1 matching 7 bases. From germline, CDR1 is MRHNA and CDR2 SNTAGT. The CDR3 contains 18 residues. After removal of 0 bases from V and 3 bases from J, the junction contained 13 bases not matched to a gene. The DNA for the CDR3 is TGTGCCAGCAGTGACTCAGGGGACAGACCCAAAATCTACTATGGCTACACCTTC. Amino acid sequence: CASSDSGDRPKIYYGYTF.

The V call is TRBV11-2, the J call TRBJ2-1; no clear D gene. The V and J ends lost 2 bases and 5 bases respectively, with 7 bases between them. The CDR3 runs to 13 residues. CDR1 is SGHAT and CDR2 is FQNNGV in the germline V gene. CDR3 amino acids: CASSLQLHNEQFF. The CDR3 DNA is TGTGCCAGCAGCTTACAACTACACAATGAGCAGTTCTTC.

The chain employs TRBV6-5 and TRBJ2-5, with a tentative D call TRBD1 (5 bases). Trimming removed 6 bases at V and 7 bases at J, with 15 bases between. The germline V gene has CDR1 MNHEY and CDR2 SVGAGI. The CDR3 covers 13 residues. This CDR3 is CASRRDSSATQYF. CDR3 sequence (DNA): TGTGCCAGCAGAAGAGACAGTTCCGCGACCCAGTACTTC.

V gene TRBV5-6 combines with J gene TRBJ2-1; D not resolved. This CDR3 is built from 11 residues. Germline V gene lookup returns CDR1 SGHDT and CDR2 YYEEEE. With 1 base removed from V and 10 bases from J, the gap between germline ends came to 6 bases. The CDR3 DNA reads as TGTGCCAGCAGCTTGACGGTAGAGCAGTTCTTC. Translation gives CASSLTVEQFF. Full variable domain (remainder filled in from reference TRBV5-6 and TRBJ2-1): DAGVTQSPTHLIKTRGQQVTLRCSPKSGHDTVSWYQQALGQGPQFIFQYYEEEERQRGNFPDRFSGHQFPNYSSELNVNALLLGDSALYLCASSLTVEQFFGPGTRLTVL.

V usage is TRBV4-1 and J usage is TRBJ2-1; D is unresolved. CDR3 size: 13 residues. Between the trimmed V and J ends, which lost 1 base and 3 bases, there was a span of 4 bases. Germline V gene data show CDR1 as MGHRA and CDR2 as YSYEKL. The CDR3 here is CASSQAVYNEQFF. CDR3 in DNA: TGCGCCAGCAGCCAAGCAGTCTACAATGAGCAGTTCTTC.

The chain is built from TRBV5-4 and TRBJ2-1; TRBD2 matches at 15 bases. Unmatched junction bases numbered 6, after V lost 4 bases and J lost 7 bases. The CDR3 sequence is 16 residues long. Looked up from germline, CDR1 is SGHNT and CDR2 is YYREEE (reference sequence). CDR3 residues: CASSAPGLAGGNEQFF. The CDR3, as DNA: TGTGCCAGCAGCGCGCCGGGACTAGCGGGAGGTAATGAGCAGTTCTTC.

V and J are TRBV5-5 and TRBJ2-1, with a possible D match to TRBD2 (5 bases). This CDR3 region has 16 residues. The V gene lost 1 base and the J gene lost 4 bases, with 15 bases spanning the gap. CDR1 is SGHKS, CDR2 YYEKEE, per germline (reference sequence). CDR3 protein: CASSLLVGVGYNEQFF. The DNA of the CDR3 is TGTGCCAGCAGCTTGTTAGTCGGGGTAGGGTACAATGAGCAGTTCTTC.